Below are 9 T cell receptor beta chains sequenced from a single sample in a study of cytomegalovirus exposure and HLA in healthy donors. Researchers ran the PCR with 60 Vbeta and 13 Jbeta primers. Libraries were prepared by immunoSEQ multiplex PCR; TCRdb keeps only in-frame clonotypes and omits some of them. The repertoire consists of some 130,000 clones, with 75% to 85% occurring once and the leading ten covering roughly 1.3%. Sequenced sample: PBMCs. The receptors were gathered from a woman in her thirties or forties in good health and CMV-seronegative.

The V and J genes are TRBV19 and TRBJ1-5; D gene ambiguous. The CDR3 is 15 residues long. CDR1 is LNHDA, CDR2 SQIVND, per germline (reference sequence). The germline V and J ends were trimmed by 7 bases and 2 bases, with 15 bases remaining between them. CDR3 nucleotide sequence: TGTGCCAGTACCCGACTGGAGATAGGCAATCAGCCCCAGCATTTT. Translation gives CASTRLEIGNQPQHF.

The chain uses TRBV7-9 and TRBJ1-2; 10 bases fit TRBD1. Germline CDR1 reads SEHNR; CDR2 reads FQNEAQ (reference sequence). The V gene end was trimmed by 5 bases and the J gene end by 6 bases; junction bases not matched to a gene: 3. The length of the CDR3 is 13 residues. CDR3 in amino acids: CASSAGTGDGYTF. The CDR3 DNA follows: TGTGCCAGCAGCGCGGGGACAGGGGATGGCTACACCTTC.

This clone was seen only once. The gene calls are TRBV6-5 and TRBJ1-3; D call uncertain. V lost 7 bases to trimming and J lost 0 bases, with 4 bases between them. The CDR3 is 12 residues long. The germline gives CDR1 MNHEY, CDR2 SVGAGI. In DNA, the CDR3 is TGTGCCAGCAAGAGCTCTGGAAACACCATATATTTT. Amino acid sequence: CASKSSGNTIYF.

The chain carries TRBV9 and TRBJ2-1; maybe TRBD2 (5 bases). This CDR3 region has 15 residues. From germline, CDR1 is SGDLS and CDR2 YYNGEE. The germline V and J ends were trimmed by 3 bases and 4 bases, with 14 bases remaining between them. Here the CDR3 DNA reads TGTGCCAGCAGCGCCGAGGGTCAGCCGTACAATGAGCAGTTCTTC. This gives the protein CASSAEGQPYNEQFF.

The V call is TRBV29-1, the J call TRBJ1-4, with TRBD1 identical over 12 bases. Germline V lookup: CDR1 SQVTM, CDR2 ANQGSEA. Trimming took 6 bases from V and 8 from J; bases not matched to a gene: 7. The CDR3 covers 14 residues. As DNA, the CDR3 is TGCAGCGTCGGACCCGGGACAGGGGGCGAAAAACTGTTTTTT. Protein product: CSVGPGTGGEKLFF.

V gene TRBV4-3 combines with J gene TRBJ2-7, with D possibly matching TRBD1 (5 bases). Trimming stripped 4 bases from V and 4 bases from J, with 17 bases between. CDR3 length: 15 amino acids. CDR1 LGHNA and CDR2 YSLEER come from the germline V gene. The CDR3 here is CASSPDNRGPYEQYF. Here the CDR3 DNA reads TGCGCCAGCAGCCCAGACAATAGGGGCCCTTACGAGCAGTACTTC.

This clone appeared a single time. The rearrangement links TRBV18 to TRBJ1-2; D is ambiguous. This CDR3 is 13 amino acids long. Trimming shortened V by 2 bases and J by 0 bases, and 4 bases separated the two germline ends. From germline, CDR1 is KGHSH and CDR2 LQKENI. The CDR3 DNA sequence: TGTGCCAGCTCACCATCGGCTAACTATGGCTACACCTTC. Translation gives CASSPSANYGYTF.

This chain's CDR3 is CASSQLWEPYNEQFF. The CDR3, as DNA: TGTGCCAGCAGCCAACTCTGGGAGCCTTACAATGAGCAGTTCTTC. The chain combines TRBV4-2 with TRBJ2-1; tentatively, D is TRBD2 (5 bases). The CDR3 loop spans 15 amino acids. V was cut by 2 bases and J by 4 bases, with 12 bases left in between. Germline assignment: CDR1 LGHNA and CDR2 YNFKEQ.

The chain joins TRBV6-1 to TRBJ1-1; tentative D call: TRBD1 (6 bases). The CDR3 sequence is 13 residues long. The germline V and J ends were trimmed by 7 bases and 2 bases, with 11 bases remaining between them. CDR1 MNHNS and CDR2 SASEGT come from the germline V gene. In nucleotides, the CDR3 is TGTGCCAGCACCGGGACACTCAACACTGAAGCTTTCTTT. Encoded protein: CASTGTLNTEAFF.